The rows below give T cell receptor beta chains drawn from one sample of a study of shared clonotypes between healthy human individuals. Sequencing was performed with immunoSEQ multiplex PCR; in TCRdb, only in-frame clones are kept and a portion is missing. Here the sample spans about 480,000 clones, about four fifths being singletons. The sample consisted of PBMCs. These receptors were collected from a woman in her thirties or forties in good health. Some clones in this sample may be carry-over from other donors' samples. Both conserved end residues are part of each CDR3. A D gene is named only where the DNA matches it firmly. Size is omitted from some rows. Given values are once, few, many or a class for expanded clones.

J,size,V,D,CDR3,DNA
TRBJ2-5,NA,TRBV11-2,TRBD1,CASSRDREETQYF,TGTGCCAGCAGTCGGGACAGGGAAGAGACCCAGTACTTC
TRBJ2-5,NA,TRBV5-1,NA,CASSFGPGAETQYF,TGCGCCAGCAGCTTTGGGCCGGGGGCGGAGACCCAGTACTTC
TRBJ1-4,NA,TRBV29-1,NA,CSAGGVNGEKLFF,TGCAGCGCCGGAGGGGTGAATGGTGAAAAACTGTTTTTT
TRBJ2-6,NA,TRBV7-2,TRBD1,CASSLAGQADLTF,TGTGCCAGCAGCTTAGCCGGACAGGCCGACCTGACTTTC
TRBJ2-1,NA,TRBV5-1,NA,CASSPTPTKDNEQFF,TGCGCCAGCAGCCCTACACCTACAAAAGACAATGAGCAGTTCTTC
TRBJ2-7,NA,TRBV5-1,NA,CASSLRPMTYEQYF,TGCGCCAGCAGCTTACGCCCTATGACCTACGAGCAGTACTTC
TRBJ2-7,NA,TRBV11-2,NA,CASSPSGGGEQYF,TGTGCCAGCAGCCCTAGCGGAGGGGGCGAGCAGTACTTC
TRBJ2-1,NA,TRBV19,NA,CASSPTQLGYNEQFF,TGTGCCAGTAGTCCGACTCAACTGGGCTACAATGAGCAGTTCTTC
TRBJ2-6,NA,TRBV30,NA,CAWTAPSRSGANVLTF,TGTGCCTGGACCGCACCCAGCCGTAGTGGGGCCAACGTCCTGACTTTC
TRBJ2-1,NA,TRBV4-3,NA,CASSQELAANNEQFF,TGCGCCAGCAGCCAAGAATTAGCGGCCAACAATGAGCAGTTCTTC
TRBJ1-5,NA,TRBV16,NA,CASSQLSQGPFQPQHF,TGTGCCAGCAGCCAATTGTCCCAGGGACCCTTTCAGCCCCAGCATTTT
TRBJ1-1,few,TRBV30,NA,CAWSVGQLNTEAFF,TGTGCCTGGAGTGTAGGGCAGTTGAACACTGAAGCTTTCTTT
TRBJ1-3,NA,TRBV7-9,NA,CASSLSQFSSGNTIYF,TGTGCCAGCAGCTTATCACAGTTTAGCTCTGGAAACACCATATATTTT
TRBJ1-6,few,TRBV30,NA,CACSRSSYNSPLHF,TGTGCCTGTAGTAGGAGCTCCTATAATTCACCCCTCCACTTT
TRBJ2-7,NA,TRBV7-2,NA,CASSLEGQWGFEQYF,TGTGCCAGCAGCTTGGAGGGCCAGTGGGGGTTCGAGCAGTACTTC